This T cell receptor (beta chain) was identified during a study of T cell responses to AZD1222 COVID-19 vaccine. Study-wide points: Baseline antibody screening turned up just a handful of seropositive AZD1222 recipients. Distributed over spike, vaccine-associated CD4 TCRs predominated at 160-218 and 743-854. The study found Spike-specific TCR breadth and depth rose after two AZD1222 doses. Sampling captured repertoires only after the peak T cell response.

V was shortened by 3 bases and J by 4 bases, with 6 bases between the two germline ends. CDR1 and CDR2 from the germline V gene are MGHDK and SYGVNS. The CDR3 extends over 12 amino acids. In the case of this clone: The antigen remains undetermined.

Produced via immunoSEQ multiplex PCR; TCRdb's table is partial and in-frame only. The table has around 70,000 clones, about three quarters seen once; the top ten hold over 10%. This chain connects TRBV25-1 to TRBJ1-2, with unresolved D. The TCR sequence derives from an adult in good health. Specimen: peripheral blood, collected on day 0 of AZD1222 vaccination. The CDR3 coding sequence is TGTGCCAGCAGTGACGACGGCTATGGCTACACCTTC. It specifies CASSDDGYGYTF.